These 5 T cell receptor beta chains share one sample of origin, sequenced in a study of blood T cell repertoires in COVID-19. Profiled with immunoSEQ multiplex PCR; TCRdb holds only in-frame clones, not every one. The data contain 200,000 to 250,000 clones, approximately 84% of them seen just once; the ten biggest clones take up 7.6%. Sequenced sample: peripheral blood. The receptors come from a woman between 45 and 65 years old with active or convalescent COVID-19.

The chain couples TRBV6-6 to TRBJ1-1; D perhaps matches TRBD1 (6 bases). Germline V lookup: CDR1 MNHNY, CDR2 SVGAGI (reference sequence). With 7 bases removed from V and 3 bases from J, the gap between germline ends came to 21 bases. The length of the CDR3 is 16 residues. CDR3 loop: CASTPRQALSDTEAFF. The CDR3 DNA is TGTGCCAGCACCCCGAGACAGGCCCTTAGTGACACTGAAGCTTTCTTT.

The chain carries TRBV14 and TRBJ1-6, with 10 bases identical to TRBD1. J was trimmed by 9 bases and V by 4 bases; bases with no gene match: 3. This CDR3 is built from 14 residues. Germline V gene sequence: CDR1 SGHDN, CDR2 FVKESK. The CDR3 DNA sequence: TGTGCCAGCAGCCCGACAGGGGGCCGTTCACCCCTCCACTTT. As protein: CASSPTGGRSPLHF.

The chain couples TRBV5-4 to TRBJ2-7, with TRBD2 identical over 11 bases. Germline values: CDR1 SGHNT, CDR2 YYREEE (reference sequence). CDR3 length: 13 amino acids. V was clipped by 7 bases and J by 1 base; unmatched bases: 1. CDR3 in amino acids: CASRLAGSYEQYF. Written as DNA, the CDR3 is TGTGCCAGCCGACTAGCGGGATCCTACGAGCAGTACTTC.

The V gene is TRBV2, the J gene TRBJ1-5, with D uncertain. Trimming removed 4 bases from V and 5 bases from J, with 6 bases in between. The germline gives CDR1 SNHLY, CDR2 FYNNEI. The CDR3 consists of 12 residues. CDR3 protein: CASSAGDQPQHF. CDR3 nucleotides: TGTGCCAGCAGTGCCGGAGATCAGCCCCAGCATTTT.

The chain combines TRBV27 with TRBJ2-1; 8 bases are a match to TRBD2. Germline CDR1 MNHEY, CDR2 SMNVEV (reference sequence). This CDR3 spans 11 amino acids. The CDR3 DNA sequence: TGTGCGACTAGCGCCGGGAATGAGCAGTTCTTC. Amino acids: CATSAGNEQFF.